These T cell receptor beta chains were read from a single sample in a study of cytotoxic CD8 clonotypes in ibrutinib-treated CLL. The repertoire was sequenced with immunoSEQ multiplex PCR; TCRdb's copy has only in-frame clones and lacks some. The sample records some 350,000 clones, over 55% being singletons. Source: PBMCs, taken after 36 months of ibrutinib treatment. Source of these receptors: a human donor with chronic lymphocytic leukemia. CDR3s include the opening cysteine and the closing phenylalanine or tryptophan.

v_call cdr3_aa
TRBV15 CATSRGDTDTQYF
TRBV27 CASSLSRPLARVQETQYF
TRBV18 CASSPMDTGDYEQYF
TRBV6-4 CASSAQLANTQYF
TRBV10-3 CAISVSERAEQYF
TRBV7-2 CASSLAEQGKLFF
TRBV5-6 CASSSDRGLLGTEAFF
TRBV5-1 CASSLKAAPGLYGYTF
TRBV28 CASSLAGGSDTGELFF
TRBV7-3 CASSLTGKHNSPLHF
TRBV7-2 CASSLVPRGSPGYTF
TRBV10-3 CAISEPDRLFYEQYF
TRBV7-3 CASSPDSNAGELFF
TRBV10-3 CAISEWGYNEQFF
TRBV11-2 CASSPFPGGIYEQYF
TRBV11-2 CASSQGQGYYGYTF
TRBV19 CASSIARGDEQYF
TRBV7-3 CASSLTGASGNTIYF
TRBV6-5 CASSRDFPYNEQFF
TRBV19 CASSIRPVYGYTF
TRBV9 CASSPWTGDGYTF
TRBV5-1 CASSFDSPGSGELFF
TRBV27 CASGGAGVSEQYF
TRBV5-1 CASAKTRDSAFLSYNEQFF
TRBV6-5 CASSYTTGDQPQHF
TRBV7-3 CASSRQGPLPYYEQYF
TRBV2 CASRAGILQPQHF
TRBV6-5 CASRPGTGGYEQYF
TRBV6-1 CAVLAGSVNEQFF
TRBV5-6 CASSLAPGAAGEQYF
TRBV29-1 CSVGSGANVLTF
TRBV29-1 CSVERAGSTYEQYF
TRBV5-4 CASSHRDLKPFF
TRBV5-4 CASSLGQGTPNEKLFF
TRBV14 CASSQDLAGVGELFF
TRBV10-2 CASSEPASLYGYTF
TRBV15 CATSRDLGQGAVEQYF
TRBV7-8 CASSKNRVSYQTQYF
TRBV4-2 CASSQDRRDRGYGYTF
TRBV19 CASSIVGLTDTQYF
TRBV7-2 CASSLPGGGGAFF
TRBV5-8 CASSLVGGVNQPQHF